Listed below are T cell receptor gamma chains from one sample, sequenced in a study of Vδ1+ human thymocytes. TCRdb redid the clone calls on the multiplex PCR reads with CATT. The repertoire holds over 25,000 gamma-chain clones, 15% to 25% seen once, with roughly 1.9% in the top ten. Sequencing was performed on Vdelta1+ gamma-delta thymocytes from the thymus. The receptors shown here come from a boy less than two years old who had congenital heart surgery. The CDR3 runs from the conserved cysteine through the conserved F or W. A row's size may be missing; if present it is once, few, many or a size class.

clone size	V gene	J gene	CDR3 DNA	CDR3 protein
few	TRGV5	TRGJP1	TGTGCCACCTGGGCCCCATCCGCTTATACCACTGGTTGGTTCAAGATATTT	CATWAPSAYTTGWFKIF
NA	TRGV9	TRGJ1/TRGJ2	TGTGCCTTGAACCGGAAGAAACTCTTT	CALNRKKLF
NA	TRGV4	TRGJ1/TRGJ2	TGTGCCACCCGGGAGAAGAATTATTATAAGAAACTCTTT	CATREKNYYKKLF
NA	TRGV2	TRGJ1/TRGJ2	TGTGCCACCTGGGACGGGCGTGAGGGTTGTTATAAGAAACTCTTT	CATWDGREGCYKKLF
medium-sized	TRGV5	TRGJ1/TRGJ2	TGTGCCACCTGGGACAGGTATTATAAGAAACTCTTT	CATWDRYYKKLF
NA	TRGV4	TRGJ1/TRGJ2	TGTGCCACCTGGGGCAGCCCAGGATATTATAAGAAACTCTTT	CATWGSPGYYKKLF
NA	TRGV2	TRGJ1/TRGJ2	TGTGCCACCTGGGACGTGAACCCCTTTTACCATAAGAAACTCTTT	CATWDVNPFYHKKLF
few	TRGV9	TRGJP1	TGTGCCTTGTGGGAGTTTACTGGTTGGTTCAAGATATTT	CALWEFTGWFKIF
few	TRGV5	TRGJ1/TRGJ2	TGTGCCACCTGGGACGGTATCTATTATTATAAGAAACTCTTT	CATWDGIYYYKKLF
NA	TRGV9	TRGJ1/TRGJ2	TGTGCCTTGTGGGAGGTTTCGCGGGCGGATTATTATAAGAAACTCTTT	CALWEVSRADYYKKLF
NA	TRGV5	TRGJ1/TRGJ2	TGTGCCACCTGGGACAGCCAATTTTATTTTGCTTATTATAAGAAACTCTTT	CATWDSQFYFAYYKKLF
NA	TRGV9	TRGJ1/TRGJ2	TGTGCCTTGTGGGAGGTGGGGCCTTATTATAAGAAACTCTTT	CALWEVGPYYKKLF
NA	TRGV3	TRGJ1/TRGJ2	TGTGCCACCTGGGACAGGCTTCCCGGTCGTCCCGTTTATTATAAGAAACTCTTT	CATWDRLPGRPVYYKKLF
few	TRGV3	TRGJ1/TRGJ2	TGTGCCACCTGGGACCCGTCGGCGTGTTATAAGAAACTCTTT	CATWDPSACYKKLF
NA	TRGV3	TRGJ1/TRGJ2	TGTGCCACCTGGGACATTGCTTATTATAAGAAACTCTTT	CATWDIAYYKKLF
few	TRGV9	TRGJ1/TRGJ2	TGTGCCTTGTGGGAGCAGCATTATTATAAGAAACTCTTT	CALWEQHYYKKLF
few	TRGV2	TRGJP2	TGTGCCACCTGGGACCGGCCTGGTGATTGGATCAAGACGTTT	CATWDRPGDWIKTF
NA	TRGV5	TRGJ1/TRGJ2	TGTGCCACCTGGGACAAGCTCCTTCCATATTATAAGAAACTCTTT	CATWDKLLPYYKKLF
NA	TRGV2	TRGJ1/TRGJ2	TGTGCCACCTGGGATGGGCCGAGGAGGCAGAAACTCTTT	CATWDGPRRQKLF
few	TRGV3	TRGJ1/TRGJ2	TGTGCCACCTGGGACAGGCTAGAGTGGCCTTATTATAAGAAACTCTTT	CATWDRLEWPYYKKLF
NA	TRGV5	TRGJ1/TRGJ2	TGTGCCACCTGGGACAGGCGTTTTGGGAAACTCTTT	CATWDRRFGKLF
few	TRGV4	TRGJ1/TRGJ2	TGTGCCACCTGGGACCCTCCGGAGAAGAAACTCTTT	CATWDPPEKKLF
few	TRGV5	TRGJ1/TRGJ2	TGTGCCACCTGGGACAGGCCGACCACAAATTATTATAAGAAACTCTTT	CATWDRPTTNYYKKLF
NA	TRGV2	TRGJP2	TGTGCCACCTGGGACGGGCTCTTCAGTAGTGATTGGATCAAGACGTTT	CATWDGLFSSDWIKTF
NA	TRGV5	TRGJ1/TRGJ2	TGTGCCACCTGGGACAGGGGCTATTATAAGAAACTCTTT	CATWDRGYYKKLF
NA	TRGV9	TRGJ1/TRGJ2	TGTGCCTTGTGGGAGCTAACTAAGAAACTCTTT	CALWELTKKLF
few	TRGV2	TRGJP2	TGTGCCACCTGGGATGGGCCTAATGATTGGATCAAGACGTTT	CATWDGPNDWIKTF
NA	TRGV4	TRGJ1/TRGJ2	TGTGCCACCTGGGATGCCCGTAAGAAACTCTTT	CATWDARKKLF
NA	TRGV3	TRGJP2	TGTGCCACCTGGGACAGGCCATTAGGTGATTGGATCAAGACGTTT	CATWDRPLGDWIKTF
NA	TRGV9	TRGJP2	TGTGCCTTGTGGGAGGGATATAGTAGTGATTGGATCAAGACGTTT	CALWEGYSSDWIKTF
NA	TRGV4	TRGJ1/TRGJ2	TGTGCCACCTGGGACAGGCTGGGTGGGTATAAGAAACTCTTT	CATWDRLGGYKKLF
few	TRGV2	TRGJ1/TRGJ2	TGTGCCACCTGGGACGGGCAAGGGTCGGGGTATAAGAAACTCTTT	CATWDGQGSGYKKLF
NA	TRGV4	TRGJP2	TGTGCCACCTGGGATTTTTGGATCAAGACGTTT	CATWDFWIKTF
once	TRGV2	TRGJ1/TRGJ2	TGTGCCACCTGGGTCGCCGCCGTGAATTATTATAAGAAACTCTTT	CATWVAAVNYYKKLF
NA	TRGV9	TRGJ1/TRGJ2	TGTGCCTTGTGGGAGTGGGGGAATAAGAAACTCTTT	CALWEWGNKKLF
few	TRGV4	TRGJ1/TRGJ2	TGTGCCACCTGGGAGAGGGGGAATTATTATAAGAAACTCTTT	CATWERGNYYKKLF
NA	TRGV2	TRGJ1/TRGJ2	TGTGCCACCTGGGACAGGCCTTTTTATTATAAGAAACTCTTT	CATWDRPFYYKKLF
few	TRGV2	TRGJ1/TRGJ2	TGTGCCACCTGGGACGGGCCAAACAATAAGAAACTCTTT	CATWDGPNNKKLF
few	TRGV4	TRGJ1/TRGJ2	TGTGCCACCTGGGATGGCATTTATTATAAGAAACTCTTT	CATWDGIYYKKLF
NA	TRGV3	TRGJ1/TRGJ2	TGTGCCACCTGGGACAGGAATTGTAATTATTATAAGAAACTCTTT	CATWDRNCNYYKKLF
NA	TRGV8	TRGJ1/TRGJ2	TGTGCCACCTGGGATTATGGCGGCTATTATAAGAAACTCTTT	CATWDYGGYYKKLF
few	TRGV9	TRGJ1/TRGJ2	TGTGCCTTGTGGGAGGGAGATAATTATTATAAGAAACTCTTT	CALWEGDNYYKKLF
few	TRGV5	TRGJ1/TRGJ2	TGTGCCACCTGGGACAGGTTAAGAGCGGGGCATAAGAAACTCTTT	CATWDRLRAGHKKLF
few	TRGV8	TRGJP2	TGTGCCACCTGGGATCGGGTCTATAGTAGTGATTGGATCAAGACGTTT	CATWDRVYSSDWIKTF
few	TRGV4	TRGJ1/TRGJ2	TGTGCCACCTGGGATGGGGATGTTTATAAGAAACTCTTT	CATWDGDVYKKLF
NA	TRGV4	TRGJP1	TGTGCCACCTGGATCGCCACTGGTTGGTTCAAGATATTT	CATWIATGWFKIF
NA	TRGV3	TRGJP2	TGTGCCACCTGGGCTCTCTCCTATAGTAGTGATTGGATCAAGACGTTT	CATWALSYSSDWIKTF
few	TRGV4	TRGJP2	TGTGCCACCTGGGATTGCTATAGTAGTGATTGGATCAAGACGTTT	CATWDCYSSDWIKTF
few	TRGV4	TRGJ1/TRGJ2	TGTGCCACCTGGGATACGACGGGTAAGAAACTCTTT	CATWDTTGKKLF
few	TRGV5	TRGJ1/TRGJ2	TGTGCCACCTGGGACGAGGTGGATTATTATAAGAAACTCTTT	CATWDEVDYYKKLF
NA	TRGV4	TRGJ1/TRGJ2	TGTGCCACCTGGGAGCGGTGGTATAAGAAACTCTTT	CATWERWYKKLF
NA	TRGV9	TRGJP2	TGTGCCTTGTGGGATATTACTTGGATCAAGACGTTT	CALWDITWIKTF
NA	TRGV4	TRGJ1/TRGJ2	TGTGCCACCTGGGACCTACAAGGTTATTATAAGAAACTCTTT	CATWDLQGYYKKLF
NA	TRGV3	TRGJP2	TGTGCCACCTGGGACAGGCCGCCCGTACGTAGTAGTGATTGGATCAAGACGTTT	CATWDRPPVRSSDWIKTF
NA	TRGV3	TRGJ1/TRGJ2	TGTGCCACCTGGGACAGCGGCAATTATTATAAGAAACTCTTT	CATWDSGNYYKKLF
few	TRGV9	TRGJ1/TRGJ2	TGTGCCTTGTGGGAGGTCCAGTTTTATTATAAGAAACTCTTT	CALWEVQFYYKKLF
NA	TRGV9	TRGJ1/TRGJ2	TGTGCCTTGTGGGAGGTGTGGAATTATTATAAGAAACTCTTT	CALWEVWNYYKKLF